Listed below are T cell receptor beta chains from one sample, sequenced in a study of blood T cell repertoires in COVID-19. The method was immunoSEQ multiplex PCR; TCRdb's version includes in-frame clones alone and lacks a portion of them. The sample has about 200,000 clones; roughly four fifths are singletons. Sequences were obtained from peripheral blood. Every receptor here comes from a woman between 65 and 79 years old with COVID-19, enrolled during active disease. The conserved cysteine and the conserved F or W are not part of the CDR3 here.

j_gene | v_gene | CDR3aa
TRBJ1-2 | TRBV18 | ASSPGPGVIGGYT
TRBJ2-7 | TRBV5-1 | ASSPTGIPYEQY
TRBJ2-1 | TRBV5-1 | ASSKGRGDLKFDEQF
TRBJ1-3 | TRBV10-3 | AISDWGTGRGRNTIY
TRBJ2-5 | TRBV2 | ASSPGQGETQY
TRBJ1-2 | TRBV2 | ASGQDNYGYT
TRBJ1-1 | TRBV19 | ASSPGGRTEAF
TRBJ2-4 | TRBV6-1 | ASSEYGRSY
TRBJ2-2 | TRBV4-2 | ASSASRTSGATGELF
TRBJ2-1 | TRBV5-1 | ASSRGLTYNEQF
TRBJ1-6 | TRBV5-1 | ASSLWGGNNSPLH
TRBJ1-1 | TRBV4-1 | ASSRGHRDRGNTEAF
TRBJ2-7 | TRBV4-3 | ASSREVSGTYEQY
TRBJ1-5 | TRBV9 | ASSVAAGIGQPQH
TRBJ1-2 | TRBV6-1 | ASSEAWGQNYGYT
TRBJ1-5 | TRBV2 | ASNPGQGGLSNQPQH
TRBJ2-7 | TRBV5-1 | ASSTSLSGGRSEQY
TRBJ2-3 | TRBV28 | ASLGSRTGDTQY
TRBJ1-2 | TRBV29-1 | SVVTSANYGYT
TRBJ2-5 | TRBV18 | ASSPGGGAGETQY
TRBJ2-5 | TRBV7-7 | ASSLGTGQETQY
TRBJ1-1 | TRBV28 | ASSSDITAF
TRBJ1-5 | TRBV30 | ACSRGAGGSNQPQH
TRBJ1-2 | TRBV6-4 | ARSPTGGDRYGYT
TRBJ1-2 | TRBV10-3 | AIRGDWGYT
TRBJ2-5 | TRBV5-4 | ASSDGGLQETQY
TRBJ1-2 | TRBV7-2 | ASSLGSYGYT
TRBJ2-5 | TRBV9 | ASSPGGAGRETQY
TRBJ2-1 | TRBV9 | ASSERDFGYNEQF
TRBJ1-5 | TRBV2 | ASSVRDRGNQPQH
TRBJ1-2 | TRBV3-1/TRBV3-2 | ASSQAGTGGFGYT
TRBJ1-4 | TRBV9 | ASSVGTGGGTNEKLF
TRBJ2-3 | TRBV2 | ASSVGGMRIWPTDTQY
TRBJ2-3 | TRBV10-1 | ASSESGLSLKSTDTQY
TRBJ2-3 | TRBV5-1 | ASTRQGNTDTQY
TRBJ1-5 | TRBV2 | ASRVDRGPNQPQH